This T cell receptor (beta chain) was observed in a study of identical twins. Study-wide results and limits: Twin pairs had excess sharing that was weaker in beta out-of-frame sequences.

This clonotype has only one observation. The target antigen is unknown. A single record per CDR3 protein comes from TCRdb applying MiXCR to the 5' RACE reads. The repertoire holds hundreds of thousands of distinct CDR3 sequences, with approximately 24% as singletons. These same data were also listed under a study on T cells expressing NK-cell markers. From that paper: The TCR beta repertoires were obtained from sorted CD3+CD56+NKG2C+, CD3+CD56+NKG2C- and CD3+CD56-NKG2C+ T cells. Of eight sequenced donors, seven were HCMV-seropositive and one HCMV-seronegative. Uncertainty persisted over the HCMV specificity of expanded NKG2C+ T cell clones.

The sequence was obtained from a young woman in good health. Sample: CD4+ T cells sorted from blood.

The CDR3 loop reads CAISGAGGQVRDTQYF. The CDR3 nucleotides are TGTGCCATCAGTGGGGCCGGAGGACAGGTCCGTGATACGCAGTATTTT. The gene calls are TRBV10-3 and TRBJ2-3; TRBD1 agrees at 7 bases. The J segment lost 6 bases and the V segment lost 4 bases, leaving 13 bases of the junction unmatched. The CDR3 is made up of 16 amino acids. The germline CDR1 and CDR2 sequences are ENHRY and SYGVKD.